This T cell receptor beta chain was sequenced in a study of blood T cell repertoires in COVID-19 (dated by TCRdb to 2020 to 2021). Background for the entire study: Samples covering the acute and convalescent phases of COVID-19 were provided by collaborators in the United States, Italy and Spain. The prospective study material was composed of cDNA or gDNA derived from T cells, B-cell-depleted T cells, or PBMCs. Deeply sampled blood TCRbeta repertoires from subjects exposed to, actively infected with, or recovered from COVID-19 were included in the dataset. The repertoires were released in a freely available public database intended as a resource for research on the immune response to SARS-CoV-2. The samples were drawn from two sources: the first 160 participants of the ongoing ImmuneRACE study, and 1,000 to 1,500 subjects contributed by 6 global collaborators. Nearly every sample came with metadata listing a de-identified subject ID, COVID-19 status, age in years and sex. Where available, HLA class I and class II types were taken from metadata supplied by the sample provider and were not determined by assay-based typing. The research as a whole found: How much clinical and demographic metadata was included differed by source and by participant, and the metadata was provided uncurated.

V is pared back by 4 bases and J by 3 bases, with 13 bases lying between the germline termini. The CDR3 covers 14 residues, taking in both the cysteine and the phenylalanine. CDR3 DNA is the only sequence kept; it has 42 bases, read in frame from the first base. The germline V gene sets CDR1 to SGHRS and CDR2 to YFSETQ. TCRbeta CDR3 regions were amplified from genomic DNA by means of the immunoSEQ Assay, a bias-controlled multiplex PCR. Turning to the authors' computational methods: The number of nucleated cells in each sample was estimated by amplification of reference gene primers within the assay. Sequence reads were collapsed and filtered to measure the absolute abundance of every unique TCRbeta CDR3 rearrangement. Productive Simpson clonality was computed per sample as the square root of Simpson's diversity index over productive rearrangements. Here the immuneACCESS table is served through TCRdb, limited to in-frame sequences with V and J called. Missing clones are a known gap in these copies; in checked studies unresolved V genes cover under half, and the rest lacks a known reason. D and trimming come from the DNA, and the V and J calls and clone size come from that table. In all, the sample holds some 330,000 clones, and around 86% of those were seen once. The ten largest clones take up approximately 4.7% of the sample.

On this clone: It lacks a known antigen. Per-base qualities were not stored, and no clone one base away is much larger.

Participants in the prospective study were enrolled through a virtual design, were aged roughly 18 to 100 years, and lived in 24 United States geographic areas. Cohort assignment in the prospective study relied on participant-reported clinical history from a screening survey and a study questionnaire. Recovered participants in ImmuneRACE Cohort 3 were defined as having two consecutive negative NP/OP PCR tests, clearance from a healthcare professional, or resolution of symptoms. Each participant in the prospective study had whole blood, serum and a nasopharyngeal or oropharyngeal swab collected by mobile phlebotomists. Prospective study participants could optionally give additional blood draws and questionnaires over a 2-month period. Before DNA extraction, blood samples from the prospective study were shipped at room temperature or frozen.

This TCR came from a woman aged 45-59 years who had recovered from COVID-19. Sequenced input: PBMCs or T cells enriched from blood (not recorded which). The V gene is TRBV5-1 and the J gene is TRBJ1-2; TRBD1 is perhaps the D gene, given 6 matching bases. The CDR3: CASSQTGLDYGYTF. DNA sequence: TGCGCCAGCAGCCAGACAGGCCTGGACTATGGCTACACCTTC.